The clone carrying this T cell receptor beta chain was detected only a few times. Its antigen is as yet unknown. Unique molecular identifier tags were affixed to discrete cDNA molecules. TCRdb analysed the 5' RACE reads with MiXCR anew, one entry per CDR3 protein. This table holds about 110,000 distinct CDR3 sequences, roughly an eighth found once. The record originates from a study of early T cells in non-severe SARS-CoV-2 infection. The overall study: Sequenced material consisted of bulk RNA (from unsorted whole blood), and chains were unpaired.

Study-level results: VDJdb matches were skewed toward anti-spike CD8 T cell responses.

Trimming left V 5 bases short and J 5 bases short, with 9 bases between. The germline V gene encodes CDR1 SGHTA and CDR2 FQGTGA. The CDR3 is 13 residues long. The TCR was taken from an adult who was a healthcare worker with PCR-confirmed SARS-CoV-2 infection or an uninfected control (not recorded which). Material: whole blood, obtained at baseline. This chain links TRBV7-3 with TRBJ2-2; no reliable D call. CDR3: CASSPQVTGELFF. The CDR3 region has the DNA TGTGCCAGCAGCCCTCAGGTGACCGGGGAGCTGTTTTTT.